This T cell receptor beta chain was identified during a study of blood T cell repertoires in COVID-19. Study as a whole: Samples of COVID-19 (acute and convalescent) were obtained from the United States, Italy and Spain.

Repertoires were generated with immunoSEQ multiplex PCR, while TCRdb's copy carries only in-frame clones and drops some. The sample has just over 200,000 clones; 60% to 85% are singletons. Germline loops: CDR1 MNHEY, CDR2 SMNVEV (reference sequence). The length of the CDR3 is 14 residues. J was trimmed by 8 bases and V by 5 bases; bases with no gene match: 11. This sequence was found in an older woman with acute or convalescent COVID-19. The sample comprised peripheral blood. V gene TRBV27 combines with J gene TRBJ1-2; 7 nucleotides match TRBD1. CDR3 amino acids: CASSIGTESGGYTF. In DNA, the CDR3 is TGTGCCAGCAGTATAGGGACAGAATCAGGAGGCTACACCTTC.